These T cell receptor beta chains were read from a single sample in a study of CD8+CD57+ T cells in acquired aplastic anemia. Using its own MiXCR run on the reads, TCRdb lists one record per CDR3 protein. Of 250,000 to 300,000 distinct CDR3 sequences in the sample, approximately 56% are singletons; the top ten hold 6.5% to 10%. Sequenced sample: sorted CD4+, CD8+, or CD8+CD57+ T cells (not recorded which) from PBMCs. The receptors were sampled from a human donor with severe aplastic anemia or a healthy control (not recorded which). Each CDR3 is given with its conserved first and last residue. Each record gives: V gene, clone size, D gene, J gene, CDR3 DNA, CDR3 protein. A D gene is named only where the DNA matches it firmly. Not all rows give a size; the values are once, few, many and, for expanded clones, a class.

>TRBV7-9|NA|TRBD2|TRBJ2-7
TGTGCCAGCAGCGTAGCGGGAGCCATCGAGCAGTACTTC
CASSVAGAIEQYF
>TRBV24-1|NA|NA|TRBJ2-5
TGTGCCACCAGTGAGGTGTCGCGGGAGACCCAGTACTTC
CATSEVSRETQYF
>TRBV24-1|NA|TRBD2|TRBJ2-1
TGTGCCACCAGTGATCCCGGGGGGGGGAAGGAGCAGTTCTTC
CATSDPGGGKEQFF
>TRBV6-5|many|NA|TRBJ2-6
TGTGCCAGCAGTAAAAGCAGGGCGTCGGCTGGGGCCAACGTCCTGACTTTC
CASSKSRASAGANVLTF
>TRBV19|many|TRBD1|TRBJ1-4
TGTGCCAGTAGTACCCAACAGGGGGCCTCAAATGAAAAACTGTTTTTT
CASSTQQGASNEKLFF
>TRBV14|many|NA|TRBJ2-5
TGTGCCAGCAGCCAAGATCTCCAAGAGACCCAGTACTTC
CASSQDLQETQYF
>TRBV2|few|NA|TRBJ1-3
TGTGCCAGCAAAATAACCGGAAACACCATATATTTT
CASKITGNTIYF
>TRBV10-2|NA|TRBD2|TRBJ2-3
TGCGCCAGCAAGAGACCGGGACTAGGAACAGATACGCAGTATTTT
CASKRPGLGTDTQYF
>TRBV12-3/TRBV12-4|NA|NA|TRBJ1-6
TGTGCCAGCAGTTACCGTGGGGGTTCACCCCTCCACTTT
CASSYRGGSPLHF
>TRBV7-8|NA|NA|TRBJ2-3
TGTGCCAGCAGCTTCGACCTCCGGGGTGCGCAGTATTTT
CASSFDLRGAQYF
>TRBV24-1|NA|NA|TRBJ1-5
TGTGCCAGCAGCTTAGCGTTTGGGCAGCCCCAGCATTTT
CASSLAFGQPQHF
>TRBV11-2|once|NA|TRBJ1-5
TGTGCCAGCAGCTTAGGGGAGGGTCTGCCCCAGCATTTT
CASSLGEGLPQHF
>TRBV9|NA|TRBD1|TRBJ2-7
TGTGCCAGCAGCGTATTCGGACAGGGACTGGACGAGCAGTACTTC
CASSVFGQGLDEQYF
>TRBV20-1|many|TRBD1|TRBJ2-5
TGCAGTGCCCGACAGGGGGTGGGAGAGACCCAGTACTTC
CSARQGVGETQYF
>TRBV5-4|NA|TRBD1|TRBJ2-7
TGTGCCAGCAGCACGGACAGGGAAATCTACGAGCAGTACTTC
CASSTDREIYEQYF